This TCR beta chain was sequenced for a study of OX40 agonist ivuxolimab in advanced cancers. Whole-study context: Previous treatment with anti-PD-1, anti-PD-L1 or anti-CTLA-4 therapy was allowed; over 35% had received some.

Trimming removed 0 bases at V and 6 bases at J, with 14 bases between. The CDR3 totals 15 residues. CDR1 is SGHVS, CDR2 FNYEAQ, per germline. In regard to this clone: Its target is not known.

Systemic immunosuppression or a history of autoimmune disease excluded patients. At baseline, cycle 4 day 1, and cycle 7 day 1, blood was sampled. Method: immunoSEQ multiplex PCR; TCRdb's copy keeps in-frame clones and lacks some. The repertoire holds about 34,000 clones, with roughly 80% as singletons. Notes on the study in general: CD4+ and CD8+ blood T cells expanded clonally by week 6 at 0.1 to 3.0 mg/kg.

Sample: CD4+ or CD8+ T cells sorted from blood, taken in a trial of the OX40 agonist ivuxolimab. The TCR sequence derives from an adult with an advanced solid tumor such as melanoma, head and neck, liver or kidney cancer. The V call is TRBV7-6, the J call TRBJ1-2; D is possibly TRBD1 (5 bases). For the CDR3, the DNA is TGTGCCAGCAGCTTAGCTGGGGGACGAGACGATGGCTACACCTTC. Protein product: CASSLAGGRDDGYTF.